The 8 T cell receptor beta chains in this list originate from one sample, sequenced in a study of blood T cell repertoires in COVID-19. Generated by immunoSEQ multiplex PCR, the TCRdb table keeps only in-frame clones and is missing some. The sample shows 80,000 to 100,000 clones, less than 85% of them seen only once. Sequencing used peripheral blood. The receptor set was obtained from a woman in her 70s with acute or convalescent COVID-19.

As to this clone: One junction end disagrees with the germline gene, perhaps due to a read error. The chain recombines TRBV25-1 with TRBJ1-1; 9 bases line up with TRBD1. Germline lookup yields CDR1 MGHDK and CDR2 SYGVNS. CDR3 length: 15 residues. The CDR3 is CASSETGGWGPEAFF. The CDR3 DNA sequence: TGTGCCAGTAGTGAAACAGGGGGCTGGGGCCCTGAAGCTTTCTTT.

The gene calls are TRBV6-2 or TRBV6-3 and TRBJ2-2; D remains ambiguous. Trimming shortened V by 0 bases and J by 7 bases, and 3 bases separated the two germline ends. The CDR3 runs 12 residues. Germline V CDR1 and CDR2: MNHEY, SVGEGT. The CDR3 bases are TGTGCCAGCAGTTACTCGTACGGGGAGCTGTTTTTT. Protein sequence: CASSYSYGELFF.

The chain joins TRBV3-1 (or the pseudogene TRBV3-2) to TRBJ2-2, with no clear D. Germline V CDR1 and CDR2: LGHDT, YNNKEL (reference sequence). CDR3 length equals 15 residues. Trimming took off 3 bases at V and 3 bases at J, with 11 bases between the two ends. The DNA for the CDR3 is TGTGCCAGCAGCCAGGCAGGTTTTCACACCGGGGAGCTGTTTTTT. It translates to CASSQAGFHTGELFF.

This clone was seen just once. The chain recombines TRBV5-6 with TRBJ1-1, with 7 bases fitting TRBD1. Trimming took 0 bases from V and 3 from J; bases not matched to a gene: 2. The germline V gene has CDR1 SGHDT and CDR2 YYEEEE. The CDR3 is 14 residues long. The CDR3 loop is CASSLGTGDTEAFF. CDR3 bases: TGTGCCAGCAGCTTGGGGACAGGCGACACTGAAGCTTTCTTT.

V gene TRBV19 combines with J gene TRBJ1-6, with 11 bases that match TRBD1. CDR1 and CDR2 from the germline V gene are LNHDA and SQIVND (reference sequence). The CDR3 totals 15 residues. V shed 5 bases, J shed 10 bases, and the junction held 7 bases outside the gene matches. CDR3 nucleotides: TGTGCCAGTAGTCTTGGACAGGGGGCTTACTCACCCCTCCACTTT. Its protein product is CASSLGQGAYSPLHF.

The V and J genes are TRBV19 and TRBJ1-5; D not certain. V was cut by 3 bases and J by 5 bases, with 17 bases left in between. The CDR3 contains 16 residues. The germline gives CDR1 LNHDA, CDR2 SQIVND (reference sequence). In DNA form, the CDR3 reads TGTGCCAGTAGTATCGTCTTAAATCTAGGCGATCAGCCCCAGCATTTT. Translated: CASSIVLNLGDQPQHF.

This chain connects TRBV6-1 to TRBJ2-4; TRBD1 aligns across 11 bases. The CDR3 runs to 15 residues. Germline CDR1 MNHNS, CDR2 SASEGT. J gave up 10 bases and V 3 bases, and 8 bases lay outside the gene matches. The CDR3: CASSDPGQGASIQYF. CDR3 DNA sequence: TGTGCCAGCAGTGACCCCGGACAGGGGGCAAGTATTCAGTACTTC.

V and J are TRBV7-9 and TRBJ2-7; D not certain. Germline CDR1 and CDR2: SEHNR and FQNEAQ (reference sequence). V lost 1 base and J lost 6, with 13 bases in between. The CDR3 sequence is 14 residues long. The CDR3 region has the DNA TGTGCCAGCAGCTTAGGAGGCGCCCTGTTCGAGCAGTACTTC. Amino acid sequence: CASSLGGALFEQYF.